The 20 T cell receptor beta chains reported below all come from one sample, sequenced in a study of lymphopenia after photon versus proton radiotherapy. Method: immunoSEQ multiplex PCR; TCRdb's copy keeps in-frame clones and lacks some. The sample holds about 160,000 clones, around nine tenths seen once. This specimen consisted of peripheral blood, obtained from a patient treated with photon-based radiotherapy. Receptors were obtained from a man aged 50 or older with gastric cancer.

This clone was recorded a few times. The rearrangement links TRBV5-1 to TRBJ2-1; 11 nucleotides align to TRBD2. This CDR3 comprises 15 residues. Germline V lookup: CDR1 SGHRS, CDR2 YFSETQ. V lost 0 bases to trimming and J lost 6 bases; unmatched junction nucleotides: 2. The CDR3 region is CASSLELAGVNEQFF. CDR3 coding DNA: TGCGCCAGCAGCTTGGAACTAGCGGGAGTCAATGAGCAGTTCTTC.

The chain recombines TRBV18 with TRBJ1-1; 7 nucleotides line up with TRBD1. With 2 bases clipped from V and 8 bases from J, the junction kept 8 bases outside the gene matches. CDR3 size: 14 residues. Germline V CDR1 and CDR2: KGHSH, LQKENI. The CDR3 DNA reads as TGTGCCAGCTCACCAATACAGGGGATGGGGGAAGCTTTCTTT. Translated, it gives CASSPIQGMGEAFF. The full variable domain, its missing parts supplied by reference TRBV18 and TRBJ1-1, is NAGVMQNPRHLVRRRGQEARLRCSPMKGHSHVYWYRQLPEEGLKFMVYLQKENIIDESGMPKERFSAEFPKEGPSILRIQQVVRGDSAAYFCASSPIQGMGEAFFGQGTRLTVV.

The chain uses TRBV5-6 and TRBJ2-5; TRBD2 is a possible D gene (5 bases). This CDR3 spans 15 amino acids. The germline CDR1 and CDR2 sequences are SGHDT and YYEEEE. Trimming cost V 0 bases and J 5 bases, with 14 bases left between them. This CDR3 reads CASSLAGYGLETQYF. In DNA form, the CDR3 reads TGTGCCAGCAGCTTGGCCGGGTACGGACTGGAGACCCAGTACTTC.

CDR3 amino acids: CAWSKGSGGNEQFF. CDR3 nucleotides: TGTGCCTGGAGTAAAGGCAGCGGGGGCAATGAGCAGTTCTTC. The genes are TRBV30 and TRBJ2-1; 8 bases agree with TRBD2. V shed 2 bases, J shed 6 bases, and the junction held 6 bases outside the gene matches. CDR1 is GTSNPN, CDR2 SVGIG, per germline (reference sequence). The CDR3 runs to 14 residues.

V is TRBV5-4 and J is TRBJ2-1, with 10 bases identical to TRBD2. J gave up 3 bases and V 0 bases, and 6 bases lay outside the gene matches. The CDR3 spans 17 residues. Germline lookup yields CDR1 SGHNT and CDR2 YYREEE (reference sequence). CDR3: CASSLGSGRILYNEQFF. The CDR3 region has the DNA TGTGCCAGCAGCTTGGGTAGCGGGAGGATTCTCTACAATGAGCAGTTCTTC. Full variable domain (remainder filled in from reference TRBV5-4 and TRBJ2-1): ETGVTQSPTHLIKTRGQQVTLRCSSQSGHNTVSWYQQALGQGPQFIFQYYREEENGRGNFPPRFSGLQFPNYSSELNVNALELDDSALYLCASSLGSGRILYNEQFFGPGTRLTVL.

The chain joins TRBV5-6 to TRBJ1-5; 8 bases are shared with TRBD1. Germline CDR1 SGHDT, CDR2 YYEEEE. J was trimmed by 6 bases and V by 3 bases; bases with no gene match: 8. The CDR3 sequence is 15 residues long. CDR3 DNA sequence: TGTGCCAGCAGCTCTGGGACAGGACAGAGTCAGCCCCAGCATTTT. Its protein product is CASSSGTGQSQPQHF.

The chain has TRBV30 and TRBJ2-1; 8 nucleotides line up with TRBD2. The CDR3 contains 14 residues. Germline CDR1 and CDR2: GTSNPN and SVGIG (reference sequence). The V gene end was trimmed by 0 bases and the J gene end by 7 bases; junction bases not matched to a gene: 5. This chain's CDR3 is CAWSVRASGNEQFF. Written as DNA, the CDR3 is TGTGCCTGGAGTGTACGGGCTAGCGGGAATGAGCAGTTCTTC.

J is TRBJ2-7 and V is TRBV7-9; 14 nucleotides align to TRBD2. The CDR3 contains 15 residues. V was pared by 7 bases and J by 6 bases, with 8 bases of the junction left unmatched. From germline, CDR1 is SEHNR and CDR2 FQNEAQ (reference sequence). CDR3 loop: CASTQWTSGRPEQYF. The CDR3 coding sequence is TGTGCCAGCACCCAATGGACTAGCGGGAGGCCCGAGCAGTACTTC.

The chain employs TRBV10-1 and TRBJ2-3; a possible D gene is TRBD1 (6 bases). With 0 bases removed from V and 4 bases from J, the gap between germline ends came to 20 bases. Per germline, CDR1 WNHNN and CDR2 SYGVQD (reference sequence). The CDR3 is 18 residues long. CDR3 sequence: CASSESRGANSVPDTQYF. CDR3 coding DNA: TGCGCCAGCAGTGAGTCCAGGGGCGCCAATTCAGTCCCAGATACGCAGTATTTT.

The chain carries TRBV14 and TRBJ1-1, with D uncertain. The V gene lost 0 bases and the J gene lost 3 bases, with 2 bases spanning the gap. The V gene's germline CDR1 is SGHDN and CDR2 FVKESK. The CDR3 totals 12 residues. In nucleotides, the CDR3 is TGTGCCAGCAGCCAAGATGACACTGAAGCTTTCTTT. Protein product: CASSQDDTEAFF. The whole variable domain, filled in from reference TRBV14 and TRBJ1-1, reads EAGVTQFPSHSVIEKGQTVTLRCDPISGHDNLYWYRRVMGKEIKFLLHFVKESKQDESGMPNNRFLAERTGGTYSTLKVQPAELEDSGVYFCASSQDDTEAFFGQGTRLTVV.

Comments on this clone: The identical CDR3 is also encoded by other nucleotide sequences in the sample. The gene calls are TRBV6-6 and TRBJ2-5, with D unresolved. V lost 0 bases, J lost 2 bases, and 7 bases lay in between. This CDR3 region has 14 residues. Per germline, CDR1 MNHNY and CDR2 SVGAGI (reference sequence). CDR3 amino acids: CASSYSGRQETQYF. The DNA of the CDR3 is TGTGCCAGCAGTTACTCGGGTAGACAAGAGACCCAGTACTTC.

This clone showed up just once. The CDR3 DNA reads TGTGCCAGTGGACACCCGGGACTAGCCTACATTCAGTACTTC. Translated, it gives CASGHPGLAYIQYF. The chain uses TRBV19 and TRBJ2-4, with 9 nucleotides matching TRBD2. The germline V gene encodes CDR1 LNHDA and CDR2 SQIVND (reference sequence). V was pared by 8 bases and J by 8 bases, with 10 bases of the junction left unmatched. CDR3 length: 14 amino acids.

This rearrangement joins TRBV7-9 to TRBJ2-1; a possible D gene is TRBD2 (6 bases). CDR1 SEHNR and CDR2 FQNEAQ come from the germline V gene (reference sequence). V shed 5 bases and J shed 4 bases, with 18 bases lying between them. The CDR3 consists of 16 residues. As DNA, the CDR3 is TGTGCCAGCAGCCCTATTTTTGCGGGATCATACAATGAGCAGTTCTTC. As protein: CASSPIFAGSYNEQFF.

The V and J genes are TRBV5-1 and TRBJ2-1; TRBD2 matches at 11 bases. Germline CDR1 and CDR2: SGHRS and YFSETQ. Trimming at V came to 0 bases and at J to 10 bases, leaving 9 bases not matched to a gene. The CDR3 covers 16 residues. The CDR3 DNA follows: TGCGCCAGCAGCTTGGGGTATAGCGGGAGGGCCGGAGAGCAGTTCTTC. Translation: CASSLGYSGRAGEQFF.

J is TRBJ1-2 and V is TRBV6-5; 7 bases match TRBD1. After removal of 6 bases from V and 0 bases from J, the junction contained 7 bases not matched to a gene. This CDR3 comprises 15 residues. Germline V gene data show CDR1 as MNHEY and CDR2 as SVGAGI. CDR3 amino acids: CASSPTGTANYGYTF. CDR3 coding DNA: TGTGCCAGCAGCCCGACCGGGACAGCTAACTATGGCTACACCTTC.

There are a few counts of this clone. CDR3 DNA sequence: TGTGCCAGCAGTGAAGTAGGAGCGTCACAAGAGACCCAGTACTTC. Protein product: CASSEVGASQETQYF. V gene TRBV6-1 combines with J gene TRBJ2-5; the D is unclear. Trimming stripped 1 base from V and 2 bases from J, with 11 bases between. Germline loops: CDR1 MNHNS, CDR2 SASEGT. This CDR3 contains 15 residues.

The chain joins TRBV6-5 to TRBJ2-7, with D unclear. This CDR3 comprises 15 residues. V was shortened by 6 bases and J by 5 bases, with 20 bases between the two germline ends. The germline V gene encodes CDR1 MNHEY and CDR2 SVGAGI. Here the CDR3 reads CASSPGRARPHEQYF. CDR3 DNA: TGTGCCAGCAGCCCCGGAAGGGCGCGTCCCCACGAGCAGTACTTC.

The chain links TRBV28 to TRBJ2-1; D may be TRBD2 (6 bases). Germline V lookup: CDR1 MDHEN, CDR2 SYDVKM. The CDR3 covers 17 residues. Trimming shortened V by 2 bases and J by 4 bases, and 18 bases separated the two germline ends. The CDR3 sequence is CASSLARLGEAYNEQFF. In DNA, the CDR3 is TGTGCCAGCAGTTTAGCCCGTCTTGGGGAGGCTTACAATGAGCAGTTCTTC.

This chain's CDR3 is CASSIGNRAEAFF. CDR3 coding DNA: TGTGCCAGTAGTATCGGGAACAGGGCTGAAGCTTTCTTT. The genes are TRBV19 and TRBJ1-1; TRBD1 might be the D (6 bases). Per the germline V gene, CDR1 is LNHDA and CDR2 is SQIVND (reference sequence). V dropped 3 bases and J dropped 6 bases, with 11 bases sitting between them. CDR3 length: 13 residues.

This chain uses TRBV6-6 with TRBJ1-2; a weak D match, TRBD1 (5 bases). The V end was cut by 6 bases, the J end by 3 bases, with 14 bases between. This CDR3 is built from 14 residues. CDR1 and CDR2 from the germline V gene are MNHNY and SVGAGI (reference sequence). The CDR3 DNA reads TGTGCCAGCAGGGGCGGTGGGGGGGACTATGGCTACACCTTC. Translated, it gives CASRGGGGDYGYTF.